This T cell receptor (beta chain) was recorded in a study of blood T cell repertoires in COVID-19. In the study overall: There were acute and convalescent COVID-19 samples, and they came from the United States, Italy and Spain. From T cells, B-cell-depleted T cells, or PBMCs came the material, which was cDNA or gDNA.

Per the authors' pipeline: Reference gene primer amplification yielded estimated nucleated cell counts. Clones were sequenced by immunoSEQ multiplex PCR, and TCRdb holds only the in-frame ones, with some missing. V and J calls and clone size follow that table, whereas D and trimming were derived from the DNA. The sample records some 200,000 clones, roughly 84% being singletons. Trimming cost V 1 base and J 6 bases, with 13 bases left between them. There are 14 residues in the CDR3. The V gene's germline CDR1 is SEHNR and CDR2 FQNEAQ (reference sequence). Sequenced sample: peripheral blood. The chain couples TRBV7-9 to TRBJ2-7; D gene uncertain. The receptor's source is a woman aged 55-70 years who had recovered from COVID-19. CDR3 amino acids: CASSLGLGSTEQYF. The CDR3 nucleotides read TGTGCCAGCAGCTTAGGGTTGGGTAGCACCGAGCAGTACTTC.